This TCR beta chain comes out of a study of identical twins. General study findings and limits: The authors noted that invariant MAIT and iNKT cells could partly confound zero-insertion analyses.

Using its own MiXCR run on the 5' RACE reads, TCRdb lists one record per CDR3 protein. The data hold 1.5 million to 2 million distinct CDR3 sequences, with about 31% observed a single time. A few counts support this clonotype. Its antigen remains unknown. This CDR3 region has 14 residues. CDR1 is SQVTM and CDR2 is ANQGSEA in the germline V gene. V was clipped by 6 bases and J by 4 bases; unmatched bases: 7. The gene calls are TRBV29-1 and TRBJ1-1, with 11 bases identical to TRBD1. Sequenced material: cord blood. The origin of this receptor is a newborn girl in good health. The CDR3 loop is CSVVAGTGGTEAFF. In nucleotides, the CDR3 is TGCAGCGTGGTGGCCGGGACAGGGGGCACTGAAGCTTTCTTT. Drawing the rest from reference TRBV29-1 and TRBJ1-1, the complete variable domain is SAVISQKPSRDICQRGTSLTIQCQVDSQVTMMFWYRQQPGQSLTLIATANQGSEATYESGFVIDKFPISRPNLTFSTLTVSNMSPEDSSIYLCSVVAGTGGTEAFFGQGTRLTVV.